The 17 T cell receptor beta chains presented below share a single source sample, sequenced in a study of Ad26.COV2.S vaccination and SARS-CoV-2 variants (dated by TCRdb to the early 2020s). The library was produced with the immunoSEQ multiplex PCR assay. Not all clones reach the TCRdb copy of this immuneACCESS table, which keeps in-frame sequences only. Checked studies attribute under half of the gap to unresolved V genes and leave the rest unexplained. This sample is represented by some 420,000 clones; approximately 87% of them were singletons. Around 3.6% of the sample lies in the top ten. This specimen's treatment or condition label, interpreted: 19 received Ad26.COV2.S at low or high dose, single or two shots; 5 received placebo; per-sample allocation not given. Repertoires of vaccine and placebo recipients were sequenced from samples taken on day 63 after the first injection. The specimen was peripheral blood, collected in a trial of Ad26.COV2.S vaccine versus placebo. All receptors come from a person aged 18-60 years who received the Ad26.COV2.S COVID-19 vaccine or a placebo.

V and J are TRBV2 and TRBJ1-5, with 7 bases lining up with TRBD1. Trimming removed 3 bases from V and 5 bases from J; junction bases left unmatched: 13. This CDR3 comprises 17 residues. Per the germline V gene, CDR1 is SNHLY and CDR2 is FYNNEI. CDR3 DNA: TGTGCCAGCAGTGATGGGGGGGCACAGGGGTCGGATCAGCCCCAGCATTTT. Translating gives CASSDGGAQGSDQPQHF.

The genes are TRBV7-6 and TRBJ2-7; D is tentatively TRBD1 or TRBD2 (6 bases each). CDR1 and CDR2 (germline): SGHVS, FNYEAQ. Deletions cut 5 bases from V and 3 bases from J, with 17 bases between. The CDR3 covers 15 residues. This CDR3 reads CASSQEGGWDYEQYF. As DNA, the CDR3 is TGTGCCAGCAGCCAAGAGGGGGGTTGGGACTACGAGCAGTACTTC. The full variable domain, rest sourced from reference TRBV7-6 and TRBJ2-7, is GAGVSQSPRYKVTKRGQDVALRCDPISGHVSLYWYRQALGQGPEFLTYFNYEAQQDKSGLPNDRFSAERPEGSISTLTIQRTEQRDSAMYRCASSQEGGWDYEQYFGPGTRLTVT.

The chain has TRBV11-2 and TRBJ1-1, with D possibly matching TRBD1 (5 bases). V was clipped by 5 bases and J by 0 bases, with 16 bases between them. Germline V gene data show CDR1 as SGHAT and CDR2 as FQNNGV. There are 16 residues in the CDR3. The CDR3 reads CASSRNLGALNTEAFF. The CDR3 bases are TGTGCCAGCAGCCGCAACCTCGGGGCCCTGAACACTGAAGCTTTCTTT.

The sample holds one count of this clone. The chain couples TRBV10-3 to TRBJ1-2, with D possibly being TRBD1 (6 bases). Germline V CDR1 and CDR2: ENHRY, SYGVKD. The CDR3 length is 13 residues. V was trimmed by 8 bases and J by 5 bases, leaving 15 bases between them. The DNA for the CDR3 is TGTGCCATCGGATTACAGGGAGGATATGGCTACACCTTC. Translated, it gives CAIGLQGGYGYTF.

The gene calls are TRBV9 and TRBJ2-2, with no clear D. The CDR3 contains 13 residues. Germline V gives CDR1 SGDLS, CDR2 YYNGEE. Trimming took 1 base from V and 3 from J, leaving 4 bases between them. In nucleotides, the CDR3 is TGTGCCAGCAGCGTACGGGACACCGGGGAGCTGTTTTTT. The encoded protein is CASSVRDTGELFF.

The rearrangement uses TRBV9 and TRBJ1-5; unclear D gene. Trimming took off 0 bases at V and 0 bases at J, with 4 bases between the two ends. Germline values: CDR1 SGDLS, CDR2 YYNGEE. This CDR3 region has 14 residues. The CDR3 bases are TGTGCCAGCAGCGTAGGCACTAGCAATCAGCCCCAGCATTTT. Translation: CASSVGTSNQPQHF.

This clone was observed a single time. The J gene is TRBJ2-3, the V gene TRBV19; maybe TRBD1 (6 bases). CDR1 is LNHDA, CDR2 SQIVND, per germline (reference sequence). The V gene lost 10 bases and the J gene lost 0 bases, with 17 bases spanning the gap. This CDR3 has 15 amino acids. The CDR3 coding sequence is TGTGCCACGACGGACAGACCCATTAGCACAGATACGCAGTATTTT. Translating gives CATTDRPISTDTQYF.

DNA of the CDR3: TGTGCCAGCAGCTCGACAGGGCCCGGGAGCAATCAGCCCCAGCATTTT. Amino acids: CASSSTGPGSNQPQHF. The chain joins TRBV7-3 to TRBJ1-5, with 7 bases lining up with TRBD1. This CDR3 is built from 16 residues. The germline V gene has CDR1 SGHTA and CDR2 FQGTGA. The V gene end was trimmed by 4 bases and the J gene end by 1 base; junction bases not matched to a gene: 7.

This chain uses TRBV7-2 with TRBJ2-5; no reliable D call. The V end was cut by 1 base, the J end by 4 bases, with 7 bases between. The CDR3 sequence is 13 residues long. Germline values: CDR1 SGHTA, CDR2 FQGNSA. The CDR3 here is CASSLVSGETQYF. DNA for the CDR3: TGTGCCAGCAGCTTAGTGTCGGGAGAGACCCAGTACTTC.

This rearrangement joins TRBV2 to TRBJ2-7; 10 positions match TRBD1. In germline, CDR1 is SNHLY, CDR2 FYNNEI. This CDR3 is built from 14 residues. V shed 8 bases and J 2 bases; nucleotides not matched to a gene: 6. The CDR3 nucleotides are TGTGCCAGCGGGGGGGACAGGGGACCCTACGAGCAGTACTTC. Its translation is CASGGDRGPYEQYF.

The genes are TRBV6-5 and TRBJ2-7; D might be TRBD2 (6 bases). CDR3 size: 11 residues. Looked up from germline, CDR1 is MNHEY and CDR2 is SVGAGI. V gave up 6 bases and J gave up 6 bases, with 9 bases separating them. The CDR3 nucleotides read TGTGCCAGCAGCCAGGGAGGCGAGCAGTACTTC. This gives the protein CASSQGGEQYF.

The chain is built from TRBV5-1 and TRBJ2-3, with TRBD2 matching 12 bases. V gave up 4 bases and J gave up 5 bases; unmatched junction bases: 5. Germline V CDR1 and CDR2: SGHRS, YFSETQ. The CDR3 runs to 15 residues. In nucleotides, the CDR3 is TGCGCCAGCAGCGCCAGGACTAGCGGGGTAGATACGCAGTATTTT. Translated: CASSARTSGVDTQYF.

The chain carries TRBV19 and TRBJ2-7; weak D call: TRBD1 (6 bases). In germline, CDR1 is LNHDA, CDR2 SQIVND (reference sequence). V dropped 9 bases and J dropped 0 bases, with 12 bases sitting between them. The CDR3 is made up of 13 amino acids. The DNA for the CDR3 is TGTGCCAGCTCTGGACAGAGCTCCTACGAGCAGTACTTC. Translation: CASSGQSSYEQYF.

The chain couples TRBV29-1 to TRBJ1-1; TRBD1 is a possible D gene (5 bases). The germline V and J ends were trimmed by 4 bases and 0 bases, with 9 bases remaining between them. Germline V gives CDR1 SQVTM, CDR2 ANQGSEA. The CDR3 sequence is 13 residues long. In DNA form, the CDR3 reads TGCAGCGTTGCGAGGGGCCTGAACACTGAAGCTTTCTTT. It codes for CSVARGLNTEAFF.

The chain is built from TRBV6-2 or TRBV6-3 and TRBJ1-1; no clear D. Trimming cost V 4 bases and J 4 bases, with 19 bases left between them. There are 16 residues in the CDR3. Germline CDR1 is MNHEY and CDR2 is SVGEGT. Here the CDR3 reads CASSSAARREGTEAFF. CDR3 nucleotides: TGTGCCAGCAGTTCAGCAGCGCGGAGGGAGGGCACTGAAGCTTTCTTT.

The rearrangement links TRBV15 to TRBJ2-7; TRBD1 agrees at 8 bases. The germline V gene has CDR1 LNHNV and CDR2 YYDKDF (reference sequence). CDR3 size: 16 residues. The J segment lost 2 bases and the V segment lost 8 bases, leaving 14 bases of the junction unmatched. The chain's CDR3 is CATSSRVPGQAYEQYF. The CDR3 DNA is TGTGCCACCTCTTCGCGGGTACCGGGACAGGCCTACGAGCAGTACTTC.

The chain combines TRBV5-1 with TRBJ1-1; D uncertain. Trimming took 6 bases from V and 4 from J, leaving 13 bases between them. CDR1 and CDR2 from the germline V gene are SGHRS and YFSETQ. This CDR3 spans 13 amino acids. CDR3 DNA sequence: TGCGCCAGCACGGGTCGTCGAAGCACTGAAGCTTTCTTT. Translating it yields CASTGRRSTEAFF. Full variable domain (rest looked up from reference TRBV5-1 and TRBJ1-1): KAGVTQTPRYLIKTRGQQVTLSCSPISGHRSVSWYQQTPGQGLQFLFEYFSETQRNKGNFPGRFSGRQFSNSRSEMNVSTLELGDSALYLCASTGRRSTEAFFGQGTRLTVV.